This TCR beta chain was profiled in a study of T cells in Graves' hyperthyroidism and ophthalmopathy. This clonotype has a count of ten or more. The antigen remains unidentified. The V and J ends lost 5 bases and 3 bases, in that order; junction bases with no gene match: 8. The germline V gene encodes CDR1 DFQATT and CDR2 SNEGSKA (reference sequence). The CDR3 is 14 residues long. General study findings and limits: Ophthalmopathy could be told apart from stable hyperthyroidism with a 13 V-J model.

Amplification of TCR beta CDR3 regions was performed using RNA transcripts as template. The TCR CDR3 was amplified in a first-round RT-PCR using the HTBI primer set. A single record per CDR3 protein comes from TCRdb applying MiXCR to the multiplex PCR reads. This table holds 640,000 or so distinct CDR3 sequences, approximately 14% found once. The origin of this receptor is a middle-aged woman with Graves' ophthalmopathy. This chain uses TRBV20-1 with TRBJ1-2; 8 positions match TRBD1. Sequenced sample: blood. For the CDR3, the DNA is TGCAGTGCTCGCAGACAGGGGATTGACTATGGCTACACCTTC. Protein sequence: CSARRQGIDYGYTF.